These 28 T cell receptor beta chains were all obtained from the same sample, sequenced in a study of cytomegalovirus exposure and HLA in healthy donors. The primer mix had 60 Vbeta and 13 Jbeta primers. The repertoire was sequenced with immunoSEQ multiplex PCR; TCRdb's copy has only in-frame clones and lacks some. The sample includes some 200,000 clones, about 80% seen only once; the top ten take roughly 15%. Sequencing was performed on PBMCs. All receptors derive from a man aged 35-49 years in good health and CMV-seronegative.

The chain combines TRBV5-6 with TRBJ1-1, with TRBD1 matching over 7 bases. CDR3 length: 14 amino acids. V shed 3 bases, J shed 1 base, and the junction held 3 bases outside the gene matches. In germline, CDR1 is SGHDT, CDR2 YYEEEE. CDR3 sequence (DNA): TGTGCCAGCAGCTCGGGACAGACGAACACTGAAGCTTTCTTT. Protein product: CASSSGQTNTEAFF.

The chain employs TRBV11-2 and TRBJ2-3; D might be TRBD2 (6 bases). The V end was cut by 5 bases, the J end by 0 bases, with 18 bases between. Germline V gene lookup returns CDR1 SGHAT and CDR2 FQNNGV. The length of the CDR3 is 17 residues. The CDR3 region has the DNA TGTGCCAGCAGCACCGGATGGACTACCCGTAGCACAGATACGCAGTATTTT. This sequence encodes CASSTGWTTRSTDTQYF.

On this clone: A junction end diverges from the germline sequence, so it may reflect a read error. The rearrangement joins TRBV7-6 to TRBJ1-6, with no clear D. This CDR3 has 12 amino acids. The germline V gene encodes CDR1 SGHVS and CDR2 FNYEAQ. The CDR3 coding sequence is TGTGCCAGCAGCTCCAATAATTCACCCCTCCACTTT. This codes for CASSSNNSPLHF. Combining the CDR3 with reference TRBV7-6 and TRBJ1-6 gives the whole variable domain GAGVSQSPRYKVTKRGQDVALRCDPISGHVSLYWYRQALGQGPEFLTYFNYEAQQDKSGLPNDRFSAERPEGSISTLTIQRTEQRDSAMYRCASSSNNSPLHFGNGTRLTVT.

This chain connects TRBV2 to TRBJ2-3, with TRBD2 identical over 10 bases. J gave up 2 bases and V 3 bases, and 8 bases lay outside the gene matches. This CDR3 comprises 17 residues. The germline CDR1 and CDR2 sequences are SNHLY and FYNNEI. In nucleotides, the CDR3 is TGTGCCAGCAGTGAGGGCGGAGCGGGGGGGCTCACAGATACGCAGTATTTT. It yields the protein CASSEGGAGGLTDTQYF. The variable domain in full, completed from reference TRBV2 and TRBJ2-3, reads EPEVTQTPSHQVTQMGQEVILRCVPISNHLYFYWYRQILGQKVEFLVSFYNNEISEKSEIFDDQFSVERPDGSNFTLKIRSTKLEDSAMYFCASSEGGAGGLTDTQYFGPGTRLTVL.

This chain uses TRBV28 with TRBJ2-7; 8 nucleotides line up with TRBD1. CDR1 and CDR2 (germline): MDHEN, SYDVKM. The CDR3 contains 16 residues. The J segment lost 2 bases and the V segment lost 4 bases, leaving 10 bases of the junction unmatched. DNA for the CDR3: TGTGCCAGCAGTTCCCAGGGGGCGCAGGCGGCCTACGAGCAGTACTTC. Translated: CASSSQGAQAAYEQYF.

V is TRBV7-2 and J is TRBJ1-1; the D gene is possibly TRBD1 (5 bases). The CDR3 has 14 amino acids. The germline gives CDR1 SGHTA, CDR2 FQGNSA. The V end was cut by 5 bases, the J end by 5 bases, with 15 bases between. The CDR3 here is CASSPFGGDTEAFF. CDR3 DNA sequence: TGTGCCAGCAGCCCCTTCGGGGGAGATACTGAAGCTTTCTTT.

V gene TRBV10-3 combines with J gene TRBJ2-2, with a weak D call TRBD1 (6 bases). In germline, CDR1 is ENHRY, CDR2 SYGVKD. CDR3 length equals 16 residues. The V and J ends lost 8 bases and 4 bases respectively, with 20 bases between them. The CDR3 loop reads CAIAGQGMRATGELFF. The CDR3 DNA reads TGTGCCATCGCTGGTCAGGGGATGAGGGCCACCGGGGAGCTGTTTTTT.

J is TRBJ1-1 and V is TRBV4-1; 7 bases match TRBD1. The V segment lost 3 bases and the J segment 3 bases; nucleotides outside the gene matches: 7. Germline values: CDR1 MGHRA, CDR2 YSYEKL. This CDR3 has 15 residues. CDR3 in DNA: TGCGCCAGCAGCCAGTTATTACAGGGGTACACTGAAGCTTTCTTT. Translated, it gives CASSQLLQGYTEAFF.

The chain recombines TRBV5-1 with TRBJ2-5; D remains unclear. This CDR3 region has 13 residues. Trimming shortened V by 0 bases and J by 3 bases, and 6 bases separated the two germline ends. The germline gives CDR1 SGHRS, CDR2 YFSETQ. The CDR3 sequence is CASSLEQEETQYF. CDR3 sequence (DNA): TGCGCCAGCAGCTTGGAGCAAGAAGAGACCCAGTACTTC.

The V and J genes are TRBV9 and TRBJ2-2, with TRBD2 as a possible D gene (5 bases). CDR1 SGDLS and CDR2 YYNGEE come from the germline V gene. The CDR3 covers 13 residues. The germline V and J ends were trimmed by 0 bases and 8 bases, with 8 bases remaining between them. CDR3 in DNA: TGTGCCAGCAGCGTAGTGTTAGCGGGGGAGCTGTTTTTT. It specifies CASSVVLAGELFF.

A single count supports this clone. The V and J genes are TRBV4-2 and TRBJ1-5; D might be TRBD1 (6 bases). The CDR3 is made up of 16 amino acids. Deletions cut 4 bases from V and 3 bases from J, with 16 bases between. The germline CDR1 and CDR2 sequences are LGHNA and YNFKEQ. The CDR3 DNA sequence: TGTGCCAGCAGCCCGGAGGGGGGGCGAAACAATCAGCCCCAGCATTTT. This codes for CASSPEGGRNNQPQHF.

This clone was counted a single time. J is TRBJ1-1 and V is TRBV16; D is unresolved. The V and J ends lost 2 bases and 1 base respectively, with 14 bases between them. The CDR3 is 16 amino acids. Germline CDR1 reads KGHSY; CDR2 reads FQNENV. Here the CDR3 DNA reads TGTGCCAGCAGCCAAGAATGGCCCGCAGGGAACACTGAAGCTTTCTTT. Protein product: CASSQEWPAGNTEAFF.

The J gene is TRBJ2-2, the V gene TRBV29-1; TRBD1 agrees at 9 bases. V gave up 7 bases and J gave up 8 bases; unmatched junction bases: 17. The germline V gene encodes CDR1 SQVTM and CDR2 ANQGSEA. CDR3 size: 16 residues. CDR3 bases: TGCAGCGCCGAGGGCGGGACAGGGAATGAGAAAGGGGAGCTGTTTTTT. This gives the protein CSAEGGTGNEKGELFF.

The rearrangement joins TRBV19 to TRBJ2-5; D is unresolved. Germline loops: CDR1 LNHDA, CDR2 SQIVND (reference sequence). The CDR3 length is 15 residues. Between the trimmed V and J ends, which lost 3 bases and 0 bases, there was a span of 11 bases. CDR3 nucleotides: TGTGCCAGTAGTATCGAGGTGAGGTACCAAGAGACCCAGTACTTC. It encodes CASSIEVRYQETQYF.

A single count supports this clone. CDR3 in amino acids: CASSQGLQGRAGYNEQFF. In nucleotides, the CDR3 is TGCGCCAGCAGCCAAGGGTTGCAGGGCAGGGCGGGATACAATGAGCAGTTCTTC. This rearrangement joins TRBV4-3 to TRBJ2-1; the D gene is possibly TRBD2 (6 bases). The CDR3 contains 18 residues. V dropped 1 base and J dropped 4 bases, with 20 bases sitting between them. Germline loops: CDR1 LGHNA, CDR2 YSLEER.

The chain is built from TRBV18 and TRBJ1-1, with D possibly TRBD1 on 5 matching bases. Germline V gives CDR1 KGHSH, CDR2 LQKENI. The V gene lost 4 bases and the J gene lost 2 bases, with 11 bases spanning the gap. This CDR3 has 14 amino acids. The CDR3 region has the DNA TGTGCCAGCTCACTACAGGATACTAACACTGAAGCTTTCTTT. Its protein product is CASSLQDTNTEAFF.

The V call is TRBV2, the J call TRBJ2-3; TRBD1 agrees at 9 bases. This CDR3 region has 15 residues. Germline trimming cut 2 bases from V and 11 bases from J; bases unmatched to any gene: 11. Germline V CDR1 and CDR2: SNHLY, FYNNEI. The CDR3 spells CASSETPTRGQGQYF. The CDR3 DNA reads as TGTGCCAGCAGTGAAACTCCTACCCGGGGACAGGGGCAGTATTTT.

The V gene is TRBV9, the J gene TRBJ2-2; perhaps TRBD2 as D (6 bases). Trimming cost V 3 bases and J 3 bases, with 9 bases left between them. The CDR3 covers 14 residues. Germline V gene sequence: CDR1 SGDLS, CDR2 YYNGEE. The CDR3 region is CASSGSGHTGELFF. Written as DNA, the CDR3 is TGTGCCAGCAGCGGTAGCGGACACACCGGGGAGCTGTTTTTT.

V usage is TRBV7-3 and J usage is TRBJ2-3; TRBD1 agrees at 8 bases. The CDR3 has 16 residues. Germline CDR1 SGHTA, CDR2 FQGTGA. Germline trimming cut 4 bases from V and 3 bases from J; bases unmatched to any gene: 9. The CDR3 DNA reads TGTGCCAGCAGCTCGACCAGACAGGGGAGGACAGATACGCAGTATTTT. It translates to CASSSTRQGRTDTQYF.

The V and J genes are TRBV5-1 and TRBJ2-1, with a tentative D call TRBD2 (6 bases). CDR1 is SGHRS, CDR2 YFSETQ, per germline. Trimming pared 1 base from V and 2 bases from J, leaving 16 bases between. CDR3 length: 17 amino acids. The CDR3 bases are TGCGCCAGCAGCTTGCTCGGTCGGGGGAGTCCCTACAATGAGCAGTTCTTC. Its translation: CASSLLGRGSPYNEQFF. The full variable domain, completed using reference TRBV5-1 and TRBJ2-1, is KAGVTQTPRYLIKTRGQQVTLSCSPISGHRSVSWYQQTPGQGLQFLFEYFSETQRNKGNFPGRFSGRQFSNSRSEMNVSTLELGDSALYLCASSLLGRGSPYNEQFFGPGTRLTVL.

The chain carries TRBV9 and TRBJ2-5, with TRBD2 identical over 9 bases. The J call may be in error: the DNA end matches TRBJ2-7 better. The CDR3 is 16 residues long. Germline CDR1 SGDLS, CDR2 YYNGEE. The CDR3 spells CASSVDPGGGGYEQYF. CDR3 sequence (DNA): TGTGCCAGCAGCGTAGATCCCGGCGGGGGGGGCTACGAGCAGTACTTC.

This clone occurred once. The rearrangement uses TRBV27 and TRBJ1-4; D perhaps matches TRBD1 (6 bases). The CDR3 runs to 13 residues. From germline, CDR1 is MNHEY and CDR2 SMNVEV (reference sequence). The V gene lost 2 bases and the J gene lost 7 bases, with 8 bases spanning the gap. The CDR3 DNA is TGTGCCAGCAGTTTACAGGGGAGTGAAAAACTGTTTTTT. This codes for CASSLQGSEKLFF.

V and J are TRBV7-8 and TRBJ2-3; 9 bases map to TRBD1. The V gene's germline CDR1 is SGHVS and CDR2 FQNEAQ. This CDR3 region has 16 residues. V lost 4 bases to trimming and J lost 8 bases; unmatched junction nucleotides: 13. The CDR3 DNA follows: TGTGCCAGCAGCTCACTGACAGGGGGAAAGGGGGGTACGCAGTATTTT. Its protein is CASSSLTGGKGGTQYF.

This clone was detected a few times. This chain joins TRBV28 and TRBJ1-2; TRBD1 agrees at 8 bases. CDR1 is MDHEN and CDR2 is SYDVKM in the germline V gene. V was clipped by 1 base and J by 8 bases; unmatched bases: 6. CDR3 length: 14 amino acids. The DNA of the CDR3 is TGTGCCAGCAGTTTATCCGAACAGGGGGGCGGCTACACCTTC. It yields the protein CASSLSEQGGGYTF.

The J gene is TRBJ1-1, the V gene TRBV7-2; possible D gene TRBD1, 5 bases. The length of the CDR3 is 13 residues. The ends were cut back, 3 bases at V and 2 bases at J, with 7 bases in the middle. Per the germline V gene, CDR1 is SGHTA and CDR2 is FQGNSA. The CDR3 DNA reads TGTGCCAGCAGCTTCACAGGCAACACTGAAGCTTTCTTT. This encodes CASSFTGNTEAFF.

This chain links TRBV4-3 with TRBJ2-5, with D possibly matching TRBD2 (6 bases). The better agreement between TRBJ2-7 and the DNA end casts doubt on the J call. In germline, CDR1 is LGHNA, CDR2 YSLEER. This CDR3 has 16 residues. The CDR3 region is CASSQDVVVGTYEQYF. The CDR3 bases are TGCGCCAGCAGCCAAGATGTGGTAGTGGGGACTTACGAGCAGTACTTC.

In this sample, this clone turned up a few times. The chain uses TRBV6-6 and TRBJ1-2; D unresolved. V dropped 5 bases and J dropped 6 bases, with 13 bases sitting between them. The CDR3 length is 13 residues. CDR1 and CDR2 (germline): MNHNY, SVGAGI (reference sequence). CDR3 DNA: TGTGCCAGCAGTGTCCAAGAGAATCATGGCTACACCTTC. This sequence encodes CASSVQENHGYTF.

The chain's CDR3 is CASSVGTGGWDEQFF. DNA for the CDR3: TGTGCCAGCAGCGTTGGTACGGGGGGGTGGGATGAGCAGTTCTTC. The V gene is TRBV9, the J gene TRBJ2-1; 8 bases agree with TRBD2. Germline V lookup: CDR1 SGDLS, CDR2 YYNGEE. With V trimmed by 2 bases and J by 8 bases, 9 bases remained unmatched. CDR3 length equals 15 residues.